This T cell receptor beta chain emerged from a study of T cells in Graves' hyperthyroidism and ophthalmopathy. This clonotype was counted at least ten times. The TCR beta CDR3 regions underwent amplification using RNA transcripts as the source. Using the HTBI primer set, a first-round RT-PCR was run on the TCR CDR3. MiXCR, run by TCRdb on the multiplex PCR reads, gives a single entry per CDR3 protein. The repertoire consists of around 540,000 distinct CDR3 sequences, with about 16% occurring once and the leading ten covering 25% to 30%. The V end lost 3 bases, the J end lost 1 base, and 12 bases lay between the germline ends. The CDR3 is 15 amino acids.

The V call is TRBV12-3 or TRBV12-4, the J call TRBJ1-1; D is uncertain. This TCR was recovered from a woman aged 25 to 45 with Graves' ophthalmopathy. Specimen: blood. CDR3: CASSLVELTNTEAFF. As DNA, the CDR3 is TGTGCCAGCAGTTTGGTCGAGTTAACGAACACTGAAGCTTTCTTT.